This TCR beta chain comes out of a study of shared clonotypes between healthy human individuals (dated by TCRdb to about 2020). Concerning the study at large: A couple of women and a few men aged 18 to 49 years were included in the cohort. To estimate repertoire size and how much clonotypes are shared between individuals, the study performed deep sequencing of blood TCR repertoires from roughly five healthy adults. Leukapheresis yielded between about 0.94 and 8.9 billion PBMCs per donor. To increase sequencing depth and limit assay-specific biases, different laboratories used diverse techniques to prepare libraries and sequence TCR repertoires. For each donor, CD4 naive and CD4 memory were each given three plates, CD8 naive was given two plates, and CD8 memory was given one plate.

For the CD8 naive samples, CD45RO-negative cells were positively selected for CCR7, yielding a CD45RA+CCR7+ population from which TemRA cells were excluded. The donors were healthy, HIV-negative adults who had no recently reported acute infections or vaccinations. Every donor was a Caucasian adult residing in Nashville, Tennessee, USA. Blood was obtained by leukapheresis, after which PBMCs were separated by Ficoll-Histopaque density gradient centrifugation and cryopreserved in liquid nitrogen vapor phase. Purity and quantity of every magnetically sorted T cell population were checked by analytical flow cytometry. Genomic DNA was isolated from every sorted fraction and measured by UV absorbance on a Nanodrop 2000c. Per the germline V gene (reference sequence), SGHKS is the CDR1 and YYEKEE is the CDR2. The V and J ends are trimmed by 0 bases and 3 bases, leaving 10 bases between them. The CDR3 runs 15 residues from the cysteine to the phenylalanine. The read is trimmed to its CDR3 DNA, 45 bases read in frame from base 1.

TCR CDR3 regions were amplified from genomic DNA by multiplex PCR using the deep immunoSEQ assay. Genomic DNA extracted from each cell subset was distributed evenly over all wells of several immunoSEQ 96-well plates, and each plate served as one replicate. Each replicate PCR for sorted subsets received around 0.2 ug genomic DNA, equal to about 29,000 T cell genomes. Purified libraries were quantified with a Qubit 3.0 fluorometer, sized on a Bioanalyzer 2100, and re-quantified with the KAPA Library Quantification kit. Every immunoSEQ 96-well plate was sequenced on a separate single-read 150-cycle Illumina NextSeq 550 flow cell. The study's processing was this. Because the immunoSEQ output included only junctional sequences and no quality scores, the filtering could not be the same as the filtering used for full-length reads. To assign V/J genes and CDR3, sequences were annotated against IMGT germline references using PyIR, a Python wrapper for IgBLAST v1.9. Reads with weak V/J assignments (E-value above 1e-6), missing CDR3, stop codons, out-of-frame junctions, or ambiguous translated residues were removed. V3J clonotypes were defined by identical inferred V gene, J gene, and CDR3 amino acid sequence. To compute the percentage overlap between repertoires, the number of shared unique clonotypes was divided by the size of the smaller repertoire. Three approaches were used to assess repertoire richness: RTK rarefaction, the Chao1 estimator, and Recon v2.1 estimates of unobserved clonotypes. Generation probabilities were computed with OLGA for all TCRbeta clonotypes obtained by the gDNA method from several donors. This immuneACCESS table, as held by TCRdb, lists in-frame sequences with V and J called but not all clones. Of the missing ones, under half trace to an unresolved V gene in checked studies; the others have no known cause. V, J and clone size reflect that table, while D and trimming were determined from the DNA. Here the sample has 800,000 or so clones; roughly 96% occur a single time. Under 0.25% of the sample belongs to the ten largest clones.

This clone has only one observation. The target of this receptor is not known. The sample holds no much larger clone one base away, and base qualities are not on file. Findings and caveats that apply to the study as a whole: The genetic and exposure-history diversity represented was limited by the small number of donors. Only blood was sampled, and tissue TCR repertoires likely differ from those in blood. Even with the large sequencing depth, rarefaction of the sorted-subset datasets indicated that sequencing was incomplete. Across a few donors, around 5% of naive CD4, roughly 3.8% of naive CD8, roughly 2.3% of memory CD4, and about 0.44% of memory CD8 clonotypes were shared. Pairwise subsampling led to the expectation that sequencing depth would affect the degree of clonotype sharing among donors. Larger estimated clonotype richness was generally found for naive subsets than for memory subsets. Compared with non-shared clonotypes, clonotypes shared by all four sorted-subset donors had higher generation probabilities.

The V and J segments used are TRBV5-5 and TRBJ1-5; the D gene is not confidently resolved. Sequencing was done on a sample of naive CD8+ T cells sorted from blood. Reading the label with the study, this specimen's cell subset or site is: CD45RA+CCR7+. This clonotype was sampled from a man aged 30 to 39 in good health. The CDR3 protein is CASSLEGRFNQPQHF. The DNA is TGTGCCAGCAGCTTGGAAGGCAGGTTCAATCAGCCCCAGCATTTT.